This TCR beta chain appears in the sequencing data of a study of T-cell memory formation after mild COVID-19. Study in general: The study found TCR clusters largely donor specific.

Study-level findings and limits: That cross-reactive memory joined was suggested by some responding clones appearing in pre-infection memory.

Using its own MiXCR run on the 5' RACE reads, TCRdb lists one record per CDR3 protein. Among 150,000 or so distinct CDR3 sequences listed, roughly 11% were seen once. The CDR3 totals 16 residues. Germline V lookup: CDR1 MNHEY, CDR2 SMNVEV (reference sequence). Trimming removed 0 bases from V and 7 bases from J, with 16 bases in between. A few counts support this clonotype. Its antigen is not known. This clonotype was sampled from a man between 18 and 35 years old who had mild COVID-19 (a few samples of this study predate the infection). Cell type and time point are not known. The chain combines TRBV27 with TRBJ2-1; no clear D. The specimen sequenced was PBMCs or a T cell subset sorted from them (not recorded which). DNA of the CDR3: TGTGCCAGCAGTTTATCGATTCAGTCCGGTAGGAATGAGCAGTTCTTC. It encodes CASSLSIQSGRNEQFF.